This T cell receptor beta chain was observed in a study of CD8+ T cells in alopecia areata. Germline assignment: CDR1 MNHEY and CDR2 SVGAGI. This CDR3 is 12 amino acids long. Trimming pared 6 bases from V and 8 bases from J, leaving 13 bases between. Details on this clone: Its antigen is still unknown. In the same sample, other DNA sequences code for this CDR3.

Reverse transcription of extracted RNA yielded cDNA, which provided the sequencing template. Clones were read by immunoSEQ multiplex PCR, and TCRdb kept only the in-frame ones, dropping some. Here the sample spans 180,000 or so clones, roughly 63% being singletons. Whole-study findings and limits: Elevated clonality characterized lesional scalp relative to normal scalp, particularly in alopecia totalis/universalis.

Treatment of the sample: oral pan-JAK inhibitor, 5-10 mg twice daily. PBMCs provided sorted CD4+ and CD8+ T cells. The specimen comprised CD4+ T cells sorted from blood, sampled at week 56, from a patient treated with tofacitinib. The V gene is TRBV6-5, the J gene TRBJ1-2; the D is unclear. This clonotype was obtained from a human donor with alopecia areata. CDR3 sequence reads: CASSLGRGGYTF. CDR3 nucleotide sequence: TGTGCCAGCAGCCTAGGACGCGGGGGCTACACCTTC.